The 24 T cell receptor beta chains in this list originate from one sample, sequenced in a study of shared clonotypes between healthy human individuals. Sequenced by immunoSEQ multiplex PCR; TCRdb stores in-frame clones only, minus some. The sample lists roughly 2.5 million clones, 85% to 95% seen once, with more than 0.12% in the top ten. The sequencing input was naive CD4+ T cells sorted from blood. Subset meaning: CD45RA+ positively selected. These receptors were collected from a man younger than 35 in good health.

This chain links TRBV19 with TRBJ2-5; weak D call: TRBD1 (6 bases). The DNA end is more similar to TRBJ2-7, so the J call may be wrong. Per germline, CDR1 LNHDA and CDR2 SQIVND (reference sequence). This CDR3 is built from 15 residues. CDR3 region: CATRDIRLSSYEQYF. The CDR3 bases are TGTGCCACCCGGGACATCCGATTAAGCTCCTACGAGCAGTACTTC.

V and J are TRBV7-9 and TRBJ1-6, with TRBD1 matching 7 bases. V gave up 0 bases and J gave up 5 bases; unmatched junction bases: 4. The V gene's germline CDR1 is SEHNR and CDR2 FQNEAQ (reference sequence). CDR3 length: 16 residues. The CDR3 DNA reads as TGTGCCAGCAGCTTAGCAGGGGGCGGCAATAATTCACCCCTCCACTTT. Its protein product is CASSLAGGGNNSPLHF.

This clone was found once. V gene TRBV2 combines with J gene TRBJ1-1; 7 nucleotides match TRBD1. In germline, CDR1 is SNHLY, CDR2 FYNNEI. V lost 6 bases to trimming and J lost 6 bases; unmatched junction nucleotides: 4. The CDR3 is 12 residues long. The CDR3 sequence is CASSPRGAEAFF. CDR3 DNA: TGTGCCAGCAGCCCCAGGGGGGCTGAAGCTTTCTTT.

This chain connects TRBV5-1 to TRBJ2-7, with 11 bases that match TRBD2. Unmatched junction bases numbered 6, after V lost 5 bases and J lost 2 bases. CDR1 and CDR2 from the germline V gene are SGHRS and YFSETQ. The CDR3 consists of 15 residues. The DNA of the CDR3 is TGCGCCAGCAGGATGACTAGCGGGACCCCCTACGAGCAGTACTTC. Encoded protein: CASRMTSGTPYEQYF.

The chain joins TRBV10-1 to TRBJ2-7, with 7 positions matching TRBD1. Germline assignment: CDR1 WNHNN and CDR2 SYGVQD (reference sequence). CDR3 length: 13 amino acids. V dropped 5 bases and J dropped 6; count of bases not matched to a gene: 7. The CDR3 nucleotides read TGCGCCAGCAGTCCCCCGACAGGGACCGAGCAGTACTTC. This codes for CASSPPTGTEQYF.

DNA for the CDR3: TGTGCCAGCAGTGGTATGCGGGGCAATGAGCAGTTCTTC. Its protein product is CASSGMRGNEQFF. The chain links TRBV6-1 to TRBJ2-1; possibly TRBD2 for D (6 bases). The CDR3 is made up of 13 amino acids. Looked up from germline, CDR1 is MNHNS and CDR2 is SASEGT. Trimming pared 4 bases from V and 6 bases from J, leaving 10 bases between.

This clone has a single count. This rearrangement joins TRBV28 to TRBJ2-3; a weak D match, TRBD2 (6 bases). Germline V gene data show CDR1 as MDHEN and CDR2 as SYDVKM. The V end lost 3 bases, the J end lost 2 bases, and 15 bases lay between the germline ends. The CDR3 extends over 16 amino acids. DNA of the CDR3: TGTGCCAGCAGTTTCGAAGGTTGGAGGGACACAGATACGCAGTATTTT. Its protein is CASSFEGWRDTDTQYF.

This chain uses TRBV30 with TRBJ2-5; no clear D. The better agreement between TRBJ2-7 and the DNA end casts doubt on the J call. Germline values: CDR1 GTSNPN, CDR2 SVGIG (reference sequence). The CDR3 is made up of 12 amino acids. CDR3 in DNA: TGTGCCTGGAGGACGAAAAACCACGAGCAGTACTTC. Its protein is CAWRTKNHEQYF.

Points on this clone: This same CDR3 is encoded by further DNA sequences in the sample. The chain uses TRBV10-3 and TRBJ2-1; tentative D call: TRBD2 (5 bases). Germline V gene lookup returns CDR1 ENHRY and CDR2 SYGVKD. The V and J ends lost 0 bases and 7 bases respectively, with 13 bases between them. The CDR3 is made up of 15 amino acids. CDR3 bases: TGTGCCATCAGTGAGTCGACTCGGAGGAGGAATGAGCAGTTCTTC. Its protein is CAISESTRRRNEQFF.

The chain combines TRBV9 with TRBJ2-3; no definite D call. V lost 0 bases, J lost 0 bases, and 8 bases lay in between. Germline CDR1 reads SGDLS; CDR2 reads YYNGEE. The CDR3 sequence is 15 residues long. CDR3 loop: CASSVATSSTDTQYF. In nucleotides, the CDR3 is TGTGCCAGCAGCGTAGCGACGTCTAGCACAGATACGCAGTATTTT.

CDR3 sequence: CASSRGGAGFPQYEQYF. The CDR3 region has the DNA TGCGCCAGCAGCCGAGGGGGGGCAGGATTCCCGCAATACGAGCAGTACTTC. The chain joins TRBV4-3 to TRBJ2-5, with D perhaps matching TRBD2 (7 bases). Matching the DNA end better, TRBJ2-7 makes the J call doubtful. Germline V gene sequence: CDR1 LGHNA, CDR2 YSLEER. This CDR3 spans 17 amino acids.

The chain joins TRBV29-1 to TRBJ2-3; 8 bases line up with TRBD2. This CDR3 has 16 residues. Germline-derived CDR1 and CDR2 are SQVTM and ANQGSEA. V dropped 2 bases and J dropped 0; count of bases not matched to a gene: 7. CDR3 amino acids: CSVERHSGVSTDTQYF. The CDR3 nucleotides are TGCAGCGTTGAACGCCATAGCGGGGTTAGCACAGATACGCAGTATTTT.

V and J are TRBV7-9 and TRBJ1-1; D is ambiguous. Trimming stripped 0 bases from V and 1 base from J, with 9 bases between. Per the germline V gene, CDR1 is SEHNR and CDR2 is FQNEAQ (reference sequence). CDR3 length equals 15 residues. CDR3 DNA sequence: TGTGCCAGCAGCTTAGCCGAATGGGGGAACACTGAAGCTTTCTTT. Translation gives CASSLAEWGNTEAFF.

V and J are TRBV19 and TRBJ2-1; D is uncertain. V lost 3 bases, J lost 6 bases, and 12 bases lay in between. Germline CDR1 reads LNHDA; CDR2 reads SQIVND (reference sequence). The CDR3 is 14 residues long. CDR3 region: CASSILYGGNEQFF. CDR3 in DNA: TGTGCCAGTAGTATTTTATATGGCGGCAATGAGCAGTTCTTC.

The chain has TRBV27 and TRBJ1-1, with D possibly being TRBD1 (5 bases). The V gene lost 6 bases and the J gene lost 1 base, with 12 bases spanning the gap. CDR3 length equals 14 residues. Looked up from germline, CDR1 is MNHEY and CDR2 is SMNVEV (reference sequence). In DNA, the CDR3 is TGTGCCAGCAGCAGGGTTAGGGGGAACACTGAAGCTTTCTTT. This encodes CASSRVRGNTEAFF.

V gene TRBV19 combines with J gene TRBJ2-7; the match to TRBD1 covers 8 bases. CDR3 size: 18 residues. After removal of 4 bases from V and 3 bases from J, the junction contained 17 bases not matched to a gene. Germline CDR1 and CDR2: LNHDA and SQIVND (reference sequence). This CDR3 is CASSTTGGMRLTDYEQYF. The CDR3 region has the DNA TGTGCCAGTAGTACCACAGGGGGTATGCGACTAACCGACTACGAGCAGTACTTC.

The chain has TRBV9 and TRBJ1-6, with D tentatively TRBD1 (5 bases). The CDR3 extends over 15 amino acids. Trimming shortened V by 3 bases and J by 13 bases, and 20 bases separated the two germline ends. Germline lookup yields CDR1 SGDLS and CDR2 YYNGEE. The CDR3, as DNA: TGTGCCAGCAGCGGAGCCGGGACGGGGAAGGGTCCCCTCCACTTT. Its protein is CASSGAGTGKGPLHF. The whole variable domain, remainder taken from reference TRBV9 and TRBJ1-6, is DSGVTQTPKHLITATGQRVTLRCSPRSGDLSVYWYQQSLDQGLQFLIQYYNGEERAKGNILERFSAQQFPDLHSELNLSSLELGDSALYFCASSGAGTGKGPLHFGNGTRLTVT.

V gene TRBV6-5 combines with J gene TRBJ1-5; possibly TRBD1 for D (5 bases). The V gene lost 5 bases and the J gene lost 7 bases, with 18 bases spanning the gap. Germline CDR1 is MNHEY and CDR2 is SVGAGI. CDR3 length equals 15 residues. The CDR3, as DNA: TGTGCCAGCAGTCGTTATCAGGGTATAGGCCAGCCCCAGCATTTT. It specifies CASSRYQGIGQPQHF.

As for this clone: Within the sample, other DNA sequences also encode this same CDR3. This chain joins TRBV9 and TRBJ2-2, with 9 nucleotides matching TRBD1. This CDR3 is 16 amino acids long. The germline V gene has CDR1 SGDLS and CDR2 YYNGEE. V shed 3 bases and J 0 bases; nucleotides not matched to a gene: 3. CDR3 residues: CASSARQGANTGELFF. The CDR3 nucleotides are TGTGCCAGCAGCGCAAGACAGGGGGCGAACACCGGGGAGCTGTTTTTT.

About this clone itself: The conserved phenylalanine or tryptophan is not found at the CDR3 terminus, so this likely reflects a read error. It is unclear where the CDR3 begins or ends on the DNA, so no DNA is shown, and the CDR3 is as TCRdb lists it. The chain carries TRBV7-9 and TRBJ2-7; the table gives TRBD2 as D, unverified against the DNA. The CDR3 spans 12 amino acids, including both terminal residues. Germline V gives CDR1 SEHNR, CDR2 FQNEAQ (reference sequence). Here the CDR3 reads CASSSKGTSVVL.

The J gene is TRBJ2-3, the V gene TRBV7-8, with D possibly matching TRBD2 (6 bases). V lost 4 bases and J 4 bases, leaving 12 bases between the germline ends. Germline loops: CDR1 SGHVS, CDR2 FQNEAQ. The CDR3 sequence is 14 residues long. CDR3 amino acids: CASSWMTSSDTQYF. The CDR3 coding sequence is TGTGCCAGCAGCTGGATGACTAGTTCAGATACGCAGTATTTT.

CDR3 bases: TGTGCCATCAGTGAGCCGAGCCAGCCCCAGCATTTT. Protein sequence: CAISEPSQPQHF. The chain joins TRBV10-3 to TRBJ1-5; D gene unclear. Germline V gene sequence: CDR1 ENHRY, CDR2 SYGVKD. The V gene lost 2 bases and the J gene lost 7 bases, with 6 bases spanning the gap. The CDR3 is 12 amino acids.

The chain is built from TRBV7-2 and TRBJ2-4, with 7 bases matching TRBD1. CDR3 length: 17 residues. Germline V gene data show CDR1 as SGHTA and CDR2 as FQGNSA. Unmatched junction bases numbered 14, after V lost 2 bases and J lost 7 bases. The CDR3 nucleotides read TGTGCCAGCAGCTTACTCGGGCTGGGCATACAGGGGAACATTCAGTACTTC. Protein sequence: CASSLLGLGIQGNIQYF.

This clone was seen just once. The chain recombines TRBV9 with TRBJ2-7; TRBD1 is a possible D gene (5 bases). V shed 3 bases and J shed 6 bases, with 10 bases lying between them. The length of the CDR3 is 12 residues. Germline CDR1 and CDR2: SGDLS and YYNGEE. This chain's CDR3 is CASSASGPEQYF. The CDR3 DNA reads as TGTGCCAGCAGCGCATCAGGGCCCGAGCAGTACTTC.